Included here is one TCR beta chain sequence, with context. CDR3 length: 19 amino acids. The V segment lost 0 bases and the J segment 4 bases; nucleotides outside the gene matches: 10. The germline V gene has CDR1 SGHDN and CDR2 FVKESK. This entry belongs to a study of blood T cell repertoires in COVID-19. Overall study context: The samples span acute and convalescent COVID-19 from the United States, Italy and Spain. PBMCs, B-cell-depleted T cells, or T cells were the source of the cDNA or gDNA that made up the material.

In the study's own analysis: Estimated nucleated cell counts came from reference gene primer amplification. Libraries were prepared by immunoSEQ multiplex PCR; TCRdb keeps only in-frame clonotypes and omits some of them. D and trimming were read from the DNA, whereas the V and J calls and clone size are those reported in that table. Of fewer than 65,000 clones in the sample, roughly nine tenths were seen once. This TCR derives from a human donor with acute or convalescent COVID-19. The donor label of this sample is uncertain. V gene TRBV14 combines with J gene TRBJ2-2, with 11 bases fitting TRBD2. The sequenced sample consisted of peripheral blood. The chain's CDR3 is CASSQDVRLAGSSTGELFF. The CDR3 DNA is TGTGCCAGCAGCCAAGACGTTCGACTAGCGGGATCTAGCACCGGGGAGCTGTTTTTT.